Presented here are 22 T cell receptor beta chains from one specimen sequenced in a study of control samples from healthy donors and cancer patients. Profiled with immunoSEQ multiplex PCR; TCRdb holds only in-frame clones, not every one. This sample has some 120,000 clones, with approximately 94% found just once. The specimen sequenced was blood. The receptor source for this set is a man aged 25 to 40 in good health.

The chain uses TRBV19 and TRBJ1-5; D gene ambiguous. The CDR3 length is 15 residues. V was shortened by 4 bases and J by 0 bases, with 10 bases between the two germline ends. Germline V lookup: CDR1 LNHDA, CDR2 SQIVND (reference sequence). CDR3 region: CASSKNTNSNQPQHF. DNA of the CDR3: TGTGCCAGTAGTAAAAATACTAATAGCAATCAGCCCCAGCATTTT.

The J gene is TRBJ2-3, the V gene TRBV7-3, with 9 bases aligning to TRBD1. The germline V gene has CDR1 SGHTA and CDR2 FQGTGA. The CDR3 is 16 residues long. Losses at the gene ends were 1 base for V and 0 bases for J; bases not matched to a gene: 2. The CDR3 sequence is CASSLIGQGSTDTQYF. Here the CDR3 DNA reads TGTGCCAGCAGCTTAATCGGACAGGGGAGCACAGATACGCAGTATTTT.

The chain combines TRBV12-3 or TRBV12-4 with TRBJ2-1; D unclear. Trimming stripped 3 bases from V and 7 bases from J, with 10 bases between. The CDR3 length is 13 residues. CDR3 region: CASSFTILNEQFF. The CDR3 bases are TGTGCCAGCAGTTTCACCATACTTAATGAGCAGTTCTTC.

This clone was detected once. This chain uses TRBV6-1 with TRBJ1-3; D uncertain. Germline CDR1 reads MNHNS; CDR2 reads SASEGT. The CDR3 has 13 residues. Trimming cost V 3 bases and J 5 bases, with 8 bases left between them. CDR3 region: CASSEGGRNTIYF. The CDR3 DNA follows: TGTGCCAGCAGTGAGGGCGGGAGAAACACCATATATTTT.

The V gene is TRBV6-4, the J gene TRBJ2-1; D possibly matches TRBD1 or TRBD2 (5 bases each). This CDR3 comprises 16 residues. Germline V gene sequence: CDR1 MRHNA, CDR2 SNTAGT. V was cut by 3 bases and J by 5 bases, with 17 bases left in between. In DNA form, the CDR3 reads TGTGCCAGCAGTGAATGGGGGACGGGTGTGAACAATGAGCAGTTCTTC. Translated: CASSEWGTGVNNEQFF.

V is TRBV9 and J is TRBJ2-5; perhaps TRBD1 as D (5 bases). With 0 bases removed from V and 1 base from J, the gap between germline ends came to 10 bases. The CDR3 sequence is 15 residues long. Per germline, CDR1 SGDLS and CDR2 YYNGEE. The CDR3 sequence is CASSVARQGQETQYF. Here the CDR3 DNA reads TGTGCCAGCAGCGTAGCTCGGCAGGGCCAAGAGACCCAGTACTTC.

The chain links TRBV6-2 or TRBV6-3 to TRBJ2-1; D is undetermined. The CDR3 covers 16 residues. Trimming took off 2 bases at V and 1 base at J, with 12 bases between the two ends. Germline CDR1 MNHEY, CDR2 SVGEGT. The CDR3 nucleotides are TGTGCCAGCAGTTACCGATCGGGTAGATCCTACAATGAGCAGTTCTTC. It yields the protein CASSYRSGRSYNEQFF.

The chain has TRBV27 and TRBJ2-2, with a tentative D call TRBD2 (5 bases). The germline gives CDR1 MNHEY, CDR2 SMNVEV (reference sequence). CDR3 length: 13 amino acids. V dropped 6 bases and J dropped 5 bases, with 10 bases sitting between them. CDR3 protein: CASSLEGTGELFF. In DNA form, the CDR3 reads TGTGCCAGCAGCCTAGAGGGTACCGGGGAGCTGTTTTTT.

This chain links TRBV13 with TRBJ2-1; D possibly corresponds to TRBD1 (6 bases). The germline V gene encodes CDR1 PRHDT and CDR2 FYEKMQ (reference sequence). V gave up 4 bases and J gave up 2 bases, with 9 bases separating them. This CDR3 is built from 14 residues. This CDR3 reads CASSSRQAYNEQFF. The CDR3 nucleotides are TGTGCCAGCAGCTCCAGACAGGCCTACAATGAGCAGTTCTTC.

The CDR3 is CASSPRLRTDTQYF. The DNA for the CDR3 is TGTGCCAGCAGCCCACGACTACGCACAGATACGCAGTATTTT. The chain is built from TRBV7-8 and TRBJ2-3, with D maybe TRBD2 (5 bases). The CDR3 contains 14 residues. Deletions cut 5 bases from V and 1 base from J, with 10 bases between. CDR1 is SGHVS and CDR2 is FQNEAQ in the germline V gene.

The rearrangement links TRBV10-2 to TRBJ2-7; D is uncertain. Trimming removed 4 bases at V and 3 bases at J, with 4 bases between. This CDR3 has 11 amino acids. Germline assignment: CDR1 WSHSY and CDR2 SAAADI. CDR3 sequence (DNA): TGCGCCAGCAGTGTCTTCTACGAGCAGTACTTC. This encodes CASSVFYEQYF.

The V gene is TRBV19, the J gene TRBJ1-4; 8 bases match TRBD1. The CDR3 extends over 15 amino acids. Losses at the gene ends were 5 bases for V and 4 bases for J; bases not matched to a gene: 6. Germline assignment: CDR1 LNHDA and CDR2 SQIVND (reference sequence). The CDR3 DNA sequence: TGTGCCAGTAGTGAGGGACAGGTCCTTAATGAAAAACTGTTTTTT. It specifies CASSEGQVLNEKLFF.

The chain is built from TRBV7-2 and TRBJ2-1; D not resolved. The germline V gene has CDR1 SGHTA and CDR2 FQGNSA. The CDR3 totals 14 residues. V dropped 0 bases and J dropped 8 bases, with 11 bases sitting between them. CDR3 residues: CASSLAIAIDEQFF. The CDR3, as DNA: TGTGCCAGCAGCTTAGCCATAGCCATAGATGAGCAGTTCTTC.

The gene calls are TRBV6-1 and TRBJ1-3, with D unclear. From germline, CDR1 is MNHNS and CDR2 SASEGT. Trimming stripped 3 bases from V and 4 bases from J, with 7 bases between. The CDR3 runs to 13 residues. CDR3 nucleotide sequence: TGTGCCAGCAGTGAGGGGAGAGGAAACACCATATATTTT. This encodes CASSEGRGNTIYF.

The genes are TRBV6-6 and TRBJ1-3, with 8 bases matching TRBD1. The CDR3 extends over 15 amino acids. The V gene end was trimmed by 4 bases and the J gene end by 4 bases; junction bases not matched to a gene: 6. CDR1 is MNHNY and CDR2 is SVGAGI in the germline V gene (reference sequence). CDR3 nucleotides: TGTGCCAGCAGTTCGACAGGGGCGATAGGAAACACCATATATTTT. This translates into CASSSTGAIGNTIYF.

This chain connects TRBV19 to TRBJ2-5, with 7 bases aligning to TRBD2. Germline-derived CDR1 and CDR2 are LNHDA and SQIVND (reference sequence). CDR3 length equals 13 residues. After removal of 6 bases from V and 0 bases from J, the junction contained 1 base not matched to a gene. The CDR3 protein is CASSGGNQETQYF. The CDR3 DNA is TGTGCCAGTAGCGGGGGGAACCAAGAGACCCAGTACTTC.

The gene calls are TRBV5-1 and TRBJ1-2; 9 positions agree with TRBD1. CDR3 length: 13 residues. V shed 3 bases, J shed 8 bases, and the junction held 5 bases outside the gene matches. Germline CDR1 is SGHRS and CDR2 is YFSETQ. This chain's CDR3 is CASSSQGATGYTF. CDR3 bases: TGCGCCAGCAGCTCACAGGGGGCGACGGGCTACACCTTC.

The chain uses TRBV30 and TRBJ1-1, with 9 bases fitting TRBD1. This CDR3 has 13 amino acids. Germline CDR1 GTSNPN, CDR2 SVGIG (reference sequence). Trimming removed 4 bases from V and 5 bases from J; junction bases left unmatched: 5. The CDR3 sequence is CAWNRDRGTEAFF. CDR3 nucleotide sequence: TGTGCCTGGAACCGAGACAGGGGGACTGAAGCTTTCTTT.

CDR3 protein: CASSWGGQGERYTF. The CDR3 DNA is TGTGCCAGCAGTTGGGGGGGACAGGGTGAACGCTACACCTTC. The gene calls are TRBV25-1 and TRBJ1-2; 9 bases are a match to TRBD1. Germline assignment: CDR1 MGHDK and CDR2 SYGVNS. Losses at the gene ends were 5 bases for V and 9 bases for J; bases not matched to a gene: 10. The CDR3 is 14 residues long.

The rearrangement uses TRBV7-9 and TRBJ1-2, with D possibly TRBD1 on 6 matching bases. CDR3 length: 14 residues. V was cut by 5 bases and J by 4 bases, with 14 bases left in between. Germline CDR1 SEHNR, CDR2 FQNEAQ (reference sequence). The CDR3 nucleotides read TGTGCCAGCAGCCAAACAGGGTCTGGCTATGGCTACACCTTC. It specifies CASSQTGSGYGYTF. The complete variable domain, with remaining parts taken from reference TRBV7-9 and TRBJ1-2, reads DTGVSQNPRHKITKRGQNVTFRCDPISEHNRLYWYRQTLGQGPEFLTYFQNEAQLEKSRLLSDRFSAERPKGSFSTLEIQRTEQGDSAMYLCASSQTGSGYGYTFGSGTRLTVV.

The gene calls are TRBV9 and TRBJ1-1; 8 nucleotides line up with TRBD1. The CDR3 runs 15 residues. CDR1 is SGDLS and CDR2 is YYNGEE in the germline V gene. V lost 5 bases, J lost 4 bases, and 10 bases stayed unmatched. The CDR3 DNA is TGTGCCAGCAGTTCACTGGACAGGGCGGGCACTGAAGCTTTCTTT. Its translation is CASSSLDRAGTEAFF.

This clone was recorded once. In DNA, the CDR3 is TGTGCCAGCAGCGTAGACGGGTTAGGGAGAAATACGCAGTATTTT. Protein sequence: CASSVDGLGRNTQYF. The chain has TRBV9 and TRBJ2-3, with D possibly TRBD2 on 5 matching bases. The CDR3 spans 15 residues. CDR1 SGDLS and CDR2 YYNGEE come from the germline V gene. V lost 0 bases, J lost 7 bases, and 15 bases lay in between.